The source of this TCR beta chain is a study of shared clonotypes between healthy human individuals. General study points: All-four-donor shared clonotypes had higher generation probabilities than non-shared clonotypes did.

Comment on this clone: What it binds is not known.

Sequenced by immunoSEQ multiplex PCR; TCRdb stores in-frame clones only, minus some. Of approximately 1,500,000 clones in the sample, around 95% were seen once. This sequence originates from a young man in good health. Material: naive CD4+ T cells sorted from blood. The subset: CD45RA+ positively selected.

For the CDR3, the DNA is TGTGCCAGCAGAATCAACCTTCCTGGGGCCAACGTCCTGACTTTC. It specifies CASRINLPGANVLTF. The genes are TRBV28 and TRBJ2-6; no clear D gene. Looked up from germline, CDR1 is MDHEN and CDR2 is SYDVKM. Trimming removed 6 bases from V and 2 bases from J, with 11 bases in between. This CDR3 has 15 amino acids.